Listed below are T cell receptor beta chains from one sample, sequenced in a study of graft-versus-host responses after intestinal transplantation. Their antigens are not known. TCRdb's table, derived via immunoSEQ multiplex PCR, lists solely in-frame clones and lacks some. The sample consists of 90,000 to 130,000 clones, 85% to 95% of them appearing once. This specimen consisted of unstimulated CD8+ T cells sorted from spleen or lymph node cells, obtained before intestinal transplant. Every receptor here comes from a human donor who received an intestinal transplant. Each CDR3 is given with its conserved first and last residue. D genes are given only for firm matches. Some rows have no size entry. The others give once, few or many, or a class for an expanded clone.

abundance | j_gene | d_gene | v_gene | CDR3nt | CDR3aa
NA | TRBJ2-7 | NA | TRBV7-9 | TGTGCCAGCAGCTACTACGGGAGTTCCTTCTACGAGCAGTACTTC | CASSYYGSSFYEQYF
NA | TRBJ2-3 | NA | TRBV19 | TGTGCCAGTAGTATGGGGCAGGGTATAGATACGCAGTATTTT | CASSMGQGIDTQYF
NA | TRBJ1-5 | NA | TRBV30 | TGTGCCTGGAGTGTAGGCGGGGGTCAGCCCCAGCATTTT | CAWSVGGGQPQHF
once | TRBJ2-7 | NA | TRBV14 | TGTGCCAGCAGCCAATGTTCCCGGTGTTCCTACGAGCAGTACTTC | CASSQCSRCSYEQYF
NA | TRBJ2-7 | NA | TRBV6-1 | TGTGCCAGCAGTTCCGAACAGCTTGTCAACGAGCAGTACTTC | CASSSEQLVNEQYF
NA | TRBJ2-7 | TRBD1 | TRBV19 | TGTGCCAGTAGTATTCCCGACAGGGGAAGGTGGGACGAGCAGTACTTC | CASSIPDRGRWDEQYF
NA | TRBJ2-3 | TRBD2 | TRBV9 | TGTGCCAGCAGCGCATGGGGGGGGACCTTCACAGATACGCAGTATTTT | CASSAWGGTFTDTQYF
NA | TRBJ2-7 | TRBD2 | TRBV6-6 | TGTGCCAGCAGTCGGAGCGGGAGGGCTGGCTACGAGCAGTACTTC | CASSRSGRAGYEQYF
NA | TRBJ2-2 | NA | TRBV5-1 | TGCGCCAGCAGCCCCCTGGGACAAGAGCTGTTTTTT | CASSPLGQELFF
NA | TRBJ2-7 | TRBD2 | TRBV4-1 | TGCGCCAGCAGCCAGGGATCCGGGACTAGCGGTTACGAGCAGTACTTC | CASSQGSGTSGYEQYF
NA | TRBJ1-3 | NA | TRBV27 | TGTGCCAGCAGCCTTAGAGCGGGTGGCGCCTCTGGAAACACCATATATTTT | CASSLRAGGASGNTIYF
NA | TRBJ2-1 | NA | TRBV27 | TGTGCCAGCAGTTTAAACGTCAATGAGCAGTTCTTC | CASSLNVNEQFF
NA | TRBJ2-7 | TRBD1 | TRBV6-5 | TGTGCCAGCGCAAAAGAGGGACAGGATTACGAGCAGTACTTC | CASAKEGQDYEQYF
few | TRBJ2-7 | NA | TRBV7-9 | TGTGCCAGCAGCTTAGAGGCAGGGCCGTCCTCCTACGAGCAGTACTTC | CASSLEAGPSSYEQYF
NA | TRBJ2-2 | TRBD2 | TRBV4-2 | TGTGCCAGCAGCCAGGAACTAGCGGGGTCGAACACCGGGGAGCTGTTTTTT | CASSQELAGSNTGELFF
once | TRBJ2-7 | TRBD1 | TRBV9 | TGTGCCAGCAGCGTAGCGGACAGGGCCTTCTCCTACGAGCAGTACTTC | CASSVADRAFSYEQYF
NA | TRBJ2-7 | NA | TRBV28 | TGTGCCAGCACCGGGGGACTTTCCCACGAGCAGTACTTC | CASTGGLSHEQYF
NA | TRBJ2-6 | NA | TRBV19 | TGTGCCAGTAGTATCGTCTGGGGTGGGGCCAACGTCCTGACTTTC | CASSIVWGGANVLTF
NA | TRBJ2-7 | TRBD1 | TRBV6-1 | TGTGCCAGCAGTCACCGGGACAGATCCTACGAGCAGTACTTC | CASSHRDRSYEQYF
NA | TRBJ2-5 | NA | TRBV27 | TGTGCCAGCAGTTTAGTAGGAGGAGGGCCCAAGACCCAGTACTTC | CASSLVGGGPKTQYF
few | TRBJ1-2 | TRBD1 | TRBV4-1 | TGCGCCAGCAGCCATTTTGACAGGGAGAACTATGGCTACACCTTC | CASSHFDRENYGYTF
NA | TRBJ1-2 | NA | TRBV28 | TGTGCCAGCAGCCACGACAGGCGGAACTATGGCTACACCTTC | CASSHDRRNYGYTF
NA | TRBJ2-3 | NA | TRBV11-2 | TGTGCCAGCAGCTTAGCCTTCGGGACTTTTTATACGCAGTATTTT | CASSLAFGTFYTQYF
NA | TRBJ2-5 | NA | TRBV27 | TGTGCCAGCAGTTTTGGCCCCCAGGGGATCGCAGAGACCCAGTACTTC | CASSFGPQGIAETQYF
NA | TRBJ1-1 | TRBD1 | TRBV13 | TGTGCCAGCAGCCAAAACCACCCAACAGGGGGCGAAACTGAAGCTTTCTTT | CASSQNHPTGGETEAFF
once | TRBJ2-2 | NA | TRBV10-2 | TGCGCCAGCAGTGTGGAGCGGAACACCGGGGAGCTGTTTTTT | CASSVERNTGELFF
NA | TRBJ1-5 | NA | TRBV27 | TGTGCCAGCAGTTTATCCGGGTTTTATCAGCCCCAGCATTTT | CASSLSGFYQPQHF
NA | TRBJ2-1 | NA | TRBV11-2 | TGTGCCAGCAGCTTAGATCAAGGTAATGAGCAGTTCTTC | CASSLDQGNEQFF
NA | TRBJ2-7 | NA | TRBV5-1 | TGCGCCAGCAGCTTGAGTCTAGTTGGGGGCTCCTACGAGCAGTACTTC | CASSLSLVGGSYEQYF
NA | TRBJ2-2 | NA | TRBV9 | TGTGCCAGCAGCGATCCGGACAGTCCGAACACCGGGGAGCTGTTTTTT | CASSDPDSPNTGELFF
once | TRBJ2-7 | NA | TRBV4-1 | TGCGCCAGCAGCCAGAAGGACAACTACGAGCAGTACTTC | CASSQKDNYEQYF
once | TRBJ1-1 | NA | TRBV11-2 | TGTGCCAGCAGCTTAGGCTCTGAAGCTTTCTTT | CASSLGSEAFF
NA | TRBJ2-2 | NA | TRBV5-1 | TGCGCCAGCAGAGGGGACACCGGGGAGCTGTTTTTT | CASRGDTGELFF
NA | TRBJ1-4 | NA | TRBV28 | TGTGCCAGCAACGGGGACCCAACCGGGGTTAAACTGTTTTTT | CASNGDPTGVKLFF
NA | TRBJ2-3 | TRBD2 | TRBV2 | TGTGCCAGCAGTGAAACGGCTAGCGGCTACACAGATACGCAGTATTTT | CASSETASGYTDTQYF
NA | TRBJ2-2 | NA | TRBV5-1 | TGCGCCAGCAGCTTGCAGTTAACGGGATGGGTCGAGACGAACACCGGGGAGCTGTTTTTT | CASSLQLTGWVETNTGELFF
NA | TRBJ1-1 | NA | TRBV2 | TGTGCCAGTAGGGAAAACACTGAAGCTTTCTTT | CASRENTEAFF
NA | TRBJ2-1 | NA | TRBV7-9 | TGTGCCAGCAGCTTAGCAGGAAACAGCGCCTACAATGAGCAGTTCTTC | CASSLAGNSAYNEQFF
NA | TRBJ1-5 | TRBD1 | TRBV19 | TGTGCCAGTAGTGATGACAGGGAAGGCAATCAGCCCCAGCATTTT | CASSDDREGNQPQHF
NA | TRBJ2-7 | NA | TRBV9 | TGTGCCAGCAGCGTAGATAGCGGACAGCCCTCCTACGAGCAGTACTTC | CASSVDSGQPSYEQYF
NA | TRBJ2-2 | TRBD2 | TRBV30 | TGTGCCTGGAGTGTACGGGCTAGCGGGAGGTCCTTGCCCTACACCGGGGAGCTGTTTTTT | CAWSVRASGRSLPYTGELFF
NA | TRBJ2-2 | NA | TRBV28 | TGTGCCAGCAGTCCTTTAGGGGGATACACCGGGGAGCTGTTTTTT | CASSPLGGYTGELFF
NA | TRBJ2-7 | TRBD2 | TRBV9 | TGTGCCAGCAGCCCGGGACTAGCGGGAGTTTTCGAGCAGTACTTC | CASSPGLAGVFEQYF
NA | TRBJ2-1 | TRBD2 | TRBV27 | TGTGCCAGCAGTTTTCAGGGGCTTGCGGGAGGTTACAATGAGCAGTTCTTC | CASSFQGLAGGYNEQFF